This T cell receptor beta chain was identified in a study of tumor and adjacent non-tumor tissue in lung cancer. Study in general: There were around 11 adenocarcinoma, a couple of squamous cell carcinoma and 1 small cell lung cancer cases.

In regard to this clonotype: The junction does not match germline at one end; this may be a read error.

The library came from three nested PCR rounds adapted from ARM-PCR protocols. TCRdb ran MiXCR on the multiplex PCR reads and lists one entry per CDR3 protein. The sample lists 220,000 or so distinct CDR3 sequences, approximately 74% seen once, with under 30% in the top ten. CDR1 is LGHNA and CDR2 is YSLEER in the germline V gene. CDR3 length: 17 residues. This sample's RNA came from whole unsorted tissue. V and J are TRBV4-3 and TRBJ1-1; D may be TRBD1 (5 bases). Source material: lung tumor tissue. The TCR sequence derives from a man between 60 and 70 years old with non-small cell lung cancer. CDR3 residues: CASSQYVPGSSDTEGFF. The CDR3 DNA reads TGCGCCAGCAGCCAATACGTTCCGGGCAGTTCGGACACTGAAGGTTTCTTT.